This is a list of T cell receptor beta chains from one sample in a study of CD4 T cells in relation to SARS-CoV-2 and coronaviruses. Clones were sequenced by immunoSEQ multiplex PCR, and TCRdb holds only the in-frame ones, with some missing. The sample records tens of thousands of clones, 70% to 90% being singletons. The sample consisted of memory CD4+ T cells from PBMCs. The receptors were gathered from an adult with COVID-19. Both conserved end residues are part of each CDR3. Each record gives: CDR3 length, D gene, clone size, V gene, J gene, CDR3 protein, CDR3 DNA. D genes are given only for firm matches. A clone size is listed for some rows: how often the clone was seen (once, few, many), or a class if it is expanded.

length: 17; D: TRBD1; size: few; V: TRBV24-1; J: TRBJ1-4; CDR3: CATSGSDRGATNEKLFF; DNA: TGTGCCACCAGTGGCTCGGACAGGGGAGCAACTAATGAAAAACTGTTTTTT
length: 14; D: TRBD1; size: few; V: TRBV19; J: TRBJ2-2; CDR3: CASMTDRESGELFF; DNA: TGTGCCAGTATGACGGACAGGGAATCCGGGGAGCTGTTTTTT
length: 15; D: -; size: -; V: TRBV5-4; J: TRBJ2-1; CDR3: CASSFGKTVGNEQFF; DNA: TGTGCCAGCAGCTTCGGAAAGACGGTAGGCAATGAGCAGTTCTTC
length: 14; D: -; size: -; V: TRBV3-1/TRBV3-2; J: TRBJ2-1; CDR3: CASSGGIAYNEQFF; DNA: TGTGCCAGCAGTGGGGGGATCGCCTACAATGAGCAGTTCTTC
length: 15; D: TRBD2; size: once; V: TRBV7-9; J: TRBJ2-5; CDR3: CASSLPGGGVETQYF; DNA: TGTGCCAGCAGCCTCCCGGGGGGAGGGGTGGAGACCCAGTACTTC
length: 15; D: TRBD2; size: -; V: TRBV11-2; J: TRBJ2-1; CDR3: CASSLRGVVGYEQFF; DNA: TGTGCCAGCAGCTTACGGGGGGTCGTGGGATATGAGCAGTTCTTC
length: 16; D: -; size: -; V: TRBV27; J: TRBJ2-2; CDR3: CASSLLGPVDTGELFF; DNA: TGTGCCAGCAGTTTACTGGGACCCGTAGACACCGGGGAGCTGTTTTTT
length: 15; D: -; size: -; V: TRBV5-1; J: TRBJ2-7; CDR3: CASSLGAQRSYEQYF; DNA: TGCGCCAGCAGCTTGGGGGCCCAGAGGAGCTACGAGCAGTACTTC
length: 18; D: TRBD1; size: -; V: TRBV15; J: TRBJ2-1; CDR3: CATSREQGRRVSYNEQFF; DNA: TGTGCCACCAGCAGAGAACAGGGGCGCCGTGTGTCCTACAATGAGCAGTTCTTC
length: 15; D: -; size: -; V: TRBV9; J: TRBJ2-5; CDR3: CASSVAGGRGETQYF; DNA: TGTGCCAGCAGCGTAGCAGGTGGCAGGGGAGAGACCCAGTACTTC